The 8 T cell receptor beta chains below come from one sample, sequenced in a study of CD8+CD57+ T cells in acquired aplastic anemia. Previously, flow cytometry had revealed CD8+CD57+ cell expansion in the patients chosen for sequencing. TCR beta VDJ combinations and CDR3 sequences were profiled from genomic DNA. TCRdb independently ran MiXCR on the reads; one entry per CDR3 protein. Of 200,000 to 250,000 distinct CDR3 sequences in the sample, over 40% were seen once. The sample was sorted CD4+, CD8+, or CD8+CD57+ T cells (not recorded which) from PBMCs. The source is a human donor with aplastic anemia.

The table lists this clonotype with many counts. This chain's CDR3 is CASSEQGVGGYTF. The CDR3 DNA sequence: TGTGCCAGTAGTGAACAGGGCGTCGGTGGCTACACCTTC. The chain couples TRBV19 to TRBJ1-2; D is possibly TRBD1 (6 bases). CDR1 LNHDA and CDR2 SQIVND come from the germline V gene (reference sequence). V lost 5 bases to trimming and J lost 7 bases, with 14 bases between them. The CDR3 runs to 13 residues.

The rearrangement uses TRBV2 and TRBJ1-3; D call uncertain. The V gene lost 2 bases and the J gene lost 3 bases, with 11 bases spanning the gap. The CDR3 covers 15 residues. From germline, CDR1 is SNHLY and CDR2 FYNNEI. Here the CDR3 reads CASSEQSAGGNTIYF. The CDR3 DNA reads as TGTGCCAGCAGTGAACAGTCGGCTGGTGGAAACACCATATATTTT.

This rearrangement joins TRBV7-6 to TRBJ1-6; D perhaps matches TRBD1 (6 bases). With 7 bases removed from V and 6 bases from J, the gap between germline ends came to 13 bases. CDR1 and CDR2 from the germline V gene are SGHVS and FNYEAQ. The CDR3 spans 14 residues. CDR3 nucleotide sequence: TGTGCCAGCAACCAGGGGATACCTAATTCACCCCTCCACTTT. Protein product: CASNQGIPNSPLHF.

Many counts were recorded for this clonotype. V gene TRBV12-3 or TRBV12-4 combines with J gene TRBJ1-1; weak D call: TRBD1 (5 bases). The CDR3 covers 14 residues. Trimming removed 3 bases from V and 3 bases from J, with 11 bases in between. The CDR3: CASSFGQMDTEAFF. The CDR3 DNA sequence: TGTGCCAGCAGTTTTGGACAAATGGACACTGAAGCTTTCTTT.

This clonotype has a count of ten or more. The V gene is TRBV5-1, the J gene TRBJ2-3, with 8 nucleotides matching TRBD1. The trim removed 0 bases at V and 1 base at J, leaving 4 bases unmatched. The CDR3 spans 16 residues. Germline V gene data show CDR1 as SGHRS and CDR2 as YFSETQ. Written as DNA, the CDR3 is TGCGCCAGCAGCTTGGGCAGGACAGGGCGCACAGATACGCAGTATTTT. Encoded protein: CASSLGRTGRTDTQYF.

The V and J genes are TRBV7-2 and TRBJ1-6, with 9 bases lining up with TRBD1. CDR3 size: 15 residues. Germline trimming cut 7 bases from V and 7 bases from J; bases unmatched to any gene: 8. The germline CDR1 and CDR2 sequences are SGHTA and FQGNSA. The CDR3: CASKTGGTGNSPLHF. Written as DNA, the CDR3 is TGTGCCAGCAAAACAGGCGGGACAGGGAATTCACCCCTCCACTTT. The variable domain in full, with the rest retrieved from reference TRBV7-2 and TRBJ1-6, is GAGVSQSPSNKVTEKGKDVELRCDPISGHTALYWYRQSLGQGLEFLIYFQGNSAPDKSGLPSDRFSAERTGGSVSTLTIQRTQQEDSAVYLCASKTGGTGNSPLHFGNGTRLTVT.

This clonotype was observed many times. The chain links TRBV7-8 to TRBJ2-5, with no clear D. The V gene's germline CDR1 is SGHVS and CDR2 FQNEAQ. V lost 1 base to trimming and J lost 1 base, with 7 bases between them. The length of the CDR3 is 14 residues. CDR3 in DNA: TGTGCCAGCAGCTTAGGACCCACCCAAGAGACCCAGTACTTC. Translated: CASSLGPTQETQYF. Combining the CDR3 with reference TRBV7-8 and TRBJ2-5 gives the whole variable domain GAGVSQSPRYKVAKRGQDVALRCDPISGHVSLFWYQQALGQGPEFLTYFQNEAQLDKSGLPSDRFFAERPEGSVSTLKIQRTQQEDSAVYLCASSLGPTQETQYFGPGTRLLVL.

This clonotype was detected only a few times. CDR3 region: CASSAQGSMNTEAFF. The CDR3 DNA reads TGTGCCAGCTCAGCCCAGGGCAGCATGAACACTGAAGCTTTCTTT. The chain uses TRBV27 and TRBJ1-1, with D possibly TRBD1 on 5 matching bases. The CDR3 is 15 residues long. Germline V lookup: CDR1 MNHEY, CDR2 SMNVEV (reference sequence). With 8 bases removed from V and 0 bases from J, the gap between germline ends came to 16 bases.